These T cell receptor beta chains were read from a single sample in a study of control samples from healthy donors and cancer patients. TCRdb keeps only in-frame clones here, not all; method: immunoSEQ multiplex PCR. The sample includes some 140,000 clones, 85% to 95% of them seen just once. The sample consisted of blood. These receptor sequences come from a man in his forties in good health. Each CDR3 is given with its conserved first and last residue. A D gene is named only where the DNA matches it firmly.

V,J,D,DNA,CDR3
TRBV7-9,TRBJ1-2,TRBD1,TGTGCCAGCAGCCCACCTGGGACAGCAAAAAGAGGGTATGGCTACACCTTC,CASSPPGTAKRGYGYTF
TRBV28,TRBJ1-1,.,TGTGCCACTCACGGGGACCTAAACACTGAAGCTTTCTTT,CATHGDLNTEAFF
TRBV10-3,TRBJ2-1,.,TGTGCCATCAGTGACTCCTACAATGAGCAGTTCTTC,CAISDSYNEQFF
TRBV15,TRBJ1-2,.,TGTGCCACCAGCAGAGAAGACGGCACCTTTAACTATGGCTACACCTTC,CATSREDGTFNYGYTF
TRBV25-1,TRBJ2-2,.,TGTGCCAGCAGTGGGCGATCTTGGGTTGGGGAGCTGTTTTTT,CASSGRSWVGELFF
TRBV10-2,TRBJ1-1,.,TGCGCCAGCAGTGACGGGGGCGCAAGGACTGAAGCTTTCTTT,CASSDGGARTEAFF
TRBV27,TRBJ2-1,.,TGTGCCAGCAGTCCCATCCCCGCCAGGGCCTCCTACAATGAGCAGTTCTTC,CASSPIPARASYNEQFF
TRBV6-2/TRBV6-3,TRBJ1-5,.,TGTGCCAGCAGTTATGTGGGCCTCAATCAGCCCCAGCATTTT,CASSYVGLNQPQHF
TRBV27,TRBJ1-1,.,TGTGCCAGCAGTTCAGGGACACTGAACACTGAAGCTTTCTTT,CASSSGTLNTEAFF
TRBV27,TRBJ2-3,.,TGTGCCAGCAGTTTGCCCGGGGGTACGCAGTATTTT,CASSLPGGTQYF
TRBV6-5,TRBJ1-4,TRBD1,TGTGCCAGCAGTTGGTACAGGGGGAACAATGAAAAACTGTTTTTT,CASSWYRGNNEKLFF
TRBV9,TRBJ2-1,.,TGTGCCAGCAGCCCAATGACTGCCAGCGAGCAGTTCTTC,CASSPMTASEQFF
TRBV24-1,TRBJ1-2,.,TGTGCCACCAGTGATTGGGGAGCTAACTATGGCTACACCTTC,CATSDWGANYGYTF
TRBV7-4,TRBJ1-1,TRBD1,TGTGCCAGCAGCCTAGGCGGGACAGTGAACACTGAAGCTTTCTTT,CASSLGGTVNTEAFF
TRBV3-1/TRBV3-2,TRBJ2-3,.,TGTGCCAGCAGCCAAGATTCGGCTAGATGGGATACTGATCCACGTACAGATACGCAGTATTTT,CASSQDSARWDTDPRTDTQYF
TRBV4-1,TRBJ2-1,TRBD2,TGCGCCAGCAGCCAAGTGAGCGGGGGGGCCGTCAATGAGCAGTTCTTC,CASSQVSGGAVNEQFF
TRBV18,TRBJ2-7,.,TGTGCCAGCTCACCTGGGGGAGACGAGCAGTACTTC,CASSPGGDEQYF
TRBV29-1,TRBJ1-2,.,TGCAGCGTCGATACCTACAGTGGCTATGGCTACACCTTC,CSVDTYSGYGYTF
TRBV7-9,TRBJ1-2,.,TGTGCCAGCAGCTTAGCGGGGAGGCAGGATGGCTACACCTTC,CASSLAGRQDGYTF
TRBV12-5,TRBJ1-3,.,TGTGCTAGTGGTTTGAGGGACACCATATATTTT,CASGLRDTIYF